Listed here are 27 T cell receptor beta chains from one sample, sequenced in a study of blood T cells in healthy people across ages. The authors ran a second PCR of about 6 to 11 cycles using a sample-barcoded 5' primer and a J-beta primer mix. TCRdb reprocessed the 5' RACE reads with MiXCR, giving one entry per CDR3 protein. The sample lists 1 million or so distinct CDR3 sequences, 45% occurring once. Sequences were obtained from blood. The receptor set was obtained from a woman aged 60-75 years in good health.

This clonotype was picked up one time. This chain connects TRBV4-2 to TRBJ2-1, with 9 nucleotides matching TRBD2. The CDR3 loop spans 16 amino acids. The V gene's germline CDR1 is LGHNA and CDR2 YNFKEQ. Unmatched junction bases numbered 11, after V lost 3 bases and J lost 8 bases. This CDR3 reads CASSHPLAGEWDEQFF. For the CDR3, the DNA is TGTGCCAGCAGCCACCCCTTAGCGGGAGAGTGGGATGAGCAGTTCTTC.

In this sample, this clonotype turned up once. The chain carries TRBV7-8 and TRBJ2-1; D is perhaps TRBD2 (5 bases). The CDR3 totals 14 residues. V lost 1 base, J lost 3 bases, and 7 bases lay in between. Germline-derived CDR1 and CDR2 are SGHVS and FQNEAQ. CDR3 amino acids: CASSLDGNYNEQFF. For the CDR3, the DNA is TGTGCCAGCAGCTTAGACGGGAACTACAATGAGCAGTTCTTC.

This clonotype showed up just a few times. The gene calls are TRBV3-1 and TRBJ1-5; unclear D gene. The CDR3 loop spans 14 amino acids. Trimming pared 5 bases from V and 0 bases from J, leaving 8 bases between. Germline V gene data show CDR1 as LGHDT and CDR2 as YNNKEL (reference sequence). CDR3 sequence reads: CASSSVGSNQPQHF. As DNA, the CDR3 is TGTGCCAGCAGCTCAGTGGGTAGCAATCAGCCCCAGCATTTT.

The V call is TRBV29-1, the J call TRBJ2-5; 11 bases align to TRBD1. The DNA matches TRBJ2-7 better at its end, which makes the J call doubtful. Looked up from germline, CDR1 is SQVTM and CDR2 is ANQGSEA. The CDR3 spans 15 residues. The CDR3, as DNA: TGCAGCGTTGGAGTTGGGACAGGGGGTTCCTACGAGCAGTACTTC. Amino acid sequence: CSVGVGTGGSYEQYF.

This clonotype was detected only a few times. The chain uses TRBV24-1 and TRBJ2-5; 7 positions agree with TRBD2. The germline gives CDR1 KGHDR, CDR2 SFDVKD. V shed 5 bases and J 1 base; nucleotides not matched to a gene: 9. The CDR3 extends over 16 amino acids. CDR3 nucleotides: TGTGCCACCAGTGCCCCGGGTACGGGGGGCCAAGAGACCCAGTACTTC. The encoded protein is CATSAPGTGGQETQYF.

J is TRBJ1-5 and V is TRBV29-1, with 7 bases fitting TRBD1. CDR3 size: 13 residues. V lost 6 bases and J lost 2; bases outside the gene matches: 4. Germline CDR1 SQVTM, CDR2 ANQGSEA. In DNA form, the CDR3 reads TGCAGCGTCGCCGGGACAGGCAATCAGCCCCAGCATTTT. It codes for CSVAGTGNQPQHF.

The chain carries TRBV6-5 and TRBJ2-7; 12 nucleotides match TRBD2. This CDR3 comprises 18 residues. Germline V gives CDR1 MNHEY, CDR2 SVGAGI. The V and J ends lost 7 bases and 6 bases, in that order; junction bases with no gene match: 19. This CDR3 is CASNSKGAGTSGFLEQYF. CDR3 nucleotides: TGTGCCAGCAATTCGAAAGGGGCCGGGACTAGCGGGTTTCTCGAGCAGTACTTC.

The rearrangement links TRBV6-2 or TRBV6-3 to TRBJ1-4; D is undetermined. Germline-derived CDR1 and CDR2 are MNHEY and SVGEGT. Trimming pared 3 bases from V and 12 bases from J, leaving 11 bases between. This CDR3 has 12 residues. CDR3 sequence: CASSYSREELFF. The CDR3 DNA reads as TGTGCCAGCAGTTATTCACGAGAAGAACTGTTTTTT.

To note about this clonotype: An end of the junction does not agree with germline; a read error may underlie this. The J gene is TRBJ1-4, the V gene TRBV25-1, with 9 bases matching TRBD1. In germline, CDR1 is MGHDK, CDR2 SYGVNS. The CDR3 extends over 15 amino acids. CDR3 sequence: CASSPGQGLGEELFF. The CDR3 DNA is TGTGCCAGCAGTCCGGGACAGGGACTAGGTGAAGAACTGTTTTTT.

The CDR3 nucleotides read TGCGCCAGCAGCAAAGCGGGAGTAGAGAATGAGCAGTTCTTC. As protein: CASSKAGVENEQFF. V and J are TRBV5-1 and TRBJ2-1; 8 bases match TRBD2. J was trimmed by 7 bases and V by 4 bases; bases with no gene match: 7. The germline V gene has CDR1 SGHRS and CDR2 YFSETQ. The CDR3 spans 14 residues. Full variable domain (outside the CDR3, taken from reference TRBV5-1 and TRBJ2-1): KAGVTQTPRYLIKTRGQQVTLSCSPISGHRSVSWYQQTPGQGLQFLFEYFSETQRNKGNFPGRFSGRQFSNSRSEMNVSTLELGDSALYLCASSKAGVENEQFFGPGTRLTVL.

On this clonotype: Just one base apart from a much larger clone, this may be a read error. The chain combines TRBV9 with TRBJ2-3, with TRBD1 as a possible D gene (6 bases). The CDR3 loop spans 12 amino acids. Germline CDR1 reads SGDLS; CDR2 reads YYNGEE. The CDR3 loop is CAISVGGDTQYF. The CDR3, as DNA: TGTGCCATCAGCGTAGGGGGAGATACGCAGTATTTT.

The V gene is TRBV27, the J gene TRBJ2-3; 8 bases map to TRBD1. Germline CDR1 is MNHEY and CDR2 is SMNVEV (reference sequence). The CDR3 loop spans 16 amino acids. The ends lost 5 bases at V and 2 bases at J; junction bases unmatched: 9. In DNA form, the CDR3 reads TGTGCCAGCAGTCCGAGTCACAGGGGGTCCACAGATACGCAGTATTTT. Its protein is CASSPSHRGSTDTQYF.

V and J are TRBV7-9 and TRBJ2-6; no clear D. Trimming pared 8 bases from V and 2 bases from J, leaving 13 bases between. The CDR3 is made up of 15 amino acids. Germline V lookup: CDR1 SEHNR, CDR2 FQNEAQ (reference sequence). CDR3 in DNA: TGTGCCAGCCGCTCCTTGGGCCCTGGGGCCAACGTCCTGACTTTC. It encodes CASRSLGPGANVLTF. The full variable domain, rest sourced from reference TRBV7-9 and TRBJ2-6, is DTGVSQNPRHKITKRGQNVTFRCDPISEHNRLYWYRQTLGQGPEFLTYFQNEAQLEKSRLLSDRFSAERPKGSFSTLEIQRTEQGDSAMYLCASRSLGPGANVLTFGAGSRLTVL.

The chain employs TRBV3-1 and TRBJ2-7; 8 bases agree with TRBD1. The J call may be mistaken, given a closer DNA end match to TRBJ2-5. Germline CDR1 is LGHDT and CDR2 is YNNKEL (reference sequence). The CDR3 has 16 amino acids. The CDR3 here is CASSQADRALGETQYF. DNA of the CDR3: TGTGCCAGCAGCCAAGCGGACAGGGCGTTGGGGGAGACCCAGTACTTC.

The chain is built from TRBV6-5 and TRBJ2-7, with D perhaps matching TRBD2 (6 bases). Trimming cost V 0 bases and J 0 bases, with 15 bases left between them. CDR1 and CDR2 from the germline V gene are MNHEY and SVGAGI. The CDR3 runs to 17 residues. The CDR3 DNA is TGTGCCAGCAGTTACTCGGTGGTAGCGGCAATCTCCTACGAGCAGTACTTC. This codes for CASSYSVVAAISYEQYF.

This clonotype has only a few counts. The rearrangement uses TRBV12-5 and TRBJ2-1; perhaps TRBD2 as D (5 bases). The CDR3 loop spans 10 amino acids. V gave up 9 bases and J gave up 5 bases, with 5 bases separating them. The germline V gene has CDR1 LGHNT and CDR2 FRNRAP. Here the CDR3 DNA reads TGTGCTAGCGGGGACAATGAGCAGTTCTTC. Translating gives CASGDNEQFF. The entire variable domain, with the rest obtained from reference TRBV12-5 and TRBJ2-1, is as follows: DARVTQTPRHKVTEMGQEVTMRCQPILGHNTVFWYRQTMMQGLELLAYFRNRAPLDDSGMPKDRFSAEMPDATLATLKIQPSEPRDSAVYFCASGDNEQFFGPGTRLTVL.

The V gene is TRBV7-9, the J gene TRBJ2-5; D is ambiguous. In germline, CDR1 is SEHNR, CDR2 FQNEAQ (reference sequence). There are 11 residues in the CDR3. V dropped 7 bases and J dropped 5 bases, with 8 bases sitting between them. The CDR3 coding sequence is TGTGCCAGCAACATTGGGGAGACCCAGTACTTC. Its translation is CASNIGETQYF.

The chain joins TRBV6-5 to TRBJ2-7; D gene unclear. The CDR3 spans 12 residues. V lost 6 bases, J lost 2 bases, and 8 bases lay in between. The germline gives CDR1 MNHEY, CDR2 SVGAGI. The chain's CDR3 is CASSNRPYEQYF. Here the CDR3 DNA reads TGTGCCAGCAGCAATAGACCCTACGAGCAGTACTTC.

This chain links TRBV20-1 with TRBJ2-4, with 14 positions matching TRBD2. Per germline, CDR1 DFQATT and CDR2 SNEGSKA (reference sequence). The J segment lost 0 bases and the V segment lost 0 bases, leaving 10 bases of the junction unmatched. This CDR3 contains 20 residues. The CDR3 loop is CSARDKGGTSGRIAKNIQYF. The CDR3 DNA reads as TGCAGTGCTAGAGATAAAGGTGGGACTAGCGGGAGAATAGCCAAAAACATTCAGTACTTC.

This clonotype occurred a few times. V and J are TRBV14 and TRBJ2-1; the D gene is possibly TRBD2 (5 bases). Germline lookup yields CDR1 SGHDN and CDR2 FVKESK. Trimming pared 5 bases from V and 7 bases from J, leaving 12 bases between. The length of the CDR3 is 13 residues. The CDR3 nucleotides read TGTGCCAGCAGCTCGGAGGAGTGGAATGAGCAGTTCTTC. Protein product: CASSSEEWNEQFF. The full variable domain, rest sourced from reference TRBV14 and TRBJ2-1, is EAGVTQFPSHSVIEKGQTVTLRCDPISGHDNLYWYRRVMGKEIKFLLHFVKESKQDESGMPNNRFLAERTGGTYSTLKVQPAELEDSGVYFCASSSEEWNEQFFGPGTRLTVL.

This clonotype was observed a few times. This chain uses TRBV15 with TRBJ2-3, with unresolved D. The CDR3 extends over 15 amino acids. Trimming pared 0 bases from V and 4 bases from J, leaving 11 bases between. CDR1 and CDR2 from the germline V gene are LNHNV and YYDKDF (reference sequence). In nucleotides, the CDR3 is TGTGCCACCAGCAGAGAGGGGAATGGGGCAGATACGCAGTATTTT. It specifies CATSREGNGADTQYF.

CDR3 residues: CASKGLANTGELFF. DNA for the CDR3: TGTGCCAGCAAAGGACTCGCGAACACCGGGGAGCTGTTTTTT. The rearrangement joins TRBV6-6 to TRBJ2-2; TRBD2 might be the D (5 bases). Germline assignment: CDR1 MNHNY and CDR2 SVGAGI (reference sequence). V gave up 7 bases and J gave up 0 bases, with 9 bases separating them. There are 14 residues in the CDR3.

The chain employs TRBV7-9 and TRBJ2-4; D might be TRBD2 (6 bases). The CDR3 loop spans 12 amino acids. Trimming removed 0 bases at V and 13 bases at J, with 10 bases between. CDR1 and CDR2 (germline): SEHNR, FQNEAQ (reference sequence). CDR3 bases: TGTGCCAGCAGCTTAGCGGGGAGGCAGCAGTACTTC. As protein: CASSLAGRQQYF. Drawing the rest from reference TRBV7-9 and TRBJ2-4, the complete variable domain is DTGVSQNPRHKITKRGQNVTFRCDPISEHNRLYWYRQTLGQGPEFLTYFQNEAQLEKSRLLSDRFSAERPKGSFSTLEIQRTEQGDSAMYLCASSLAGRQQYFGAGTRLSVL.

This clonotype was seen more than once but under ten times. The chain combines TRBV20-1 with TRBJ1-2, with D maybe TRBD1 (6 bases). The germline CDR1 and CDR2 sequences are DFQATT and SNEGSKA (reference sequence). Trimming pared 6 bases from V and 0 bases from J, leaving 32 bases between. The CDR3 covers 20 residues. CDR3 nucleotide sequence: TGCAGTGCGTGGGCGGGAGGCACACAGGGAGGTCTTCTAGCTAACTATGGCTACACCTTC. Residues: CSAWAGGTQGGLLANYGYTF.

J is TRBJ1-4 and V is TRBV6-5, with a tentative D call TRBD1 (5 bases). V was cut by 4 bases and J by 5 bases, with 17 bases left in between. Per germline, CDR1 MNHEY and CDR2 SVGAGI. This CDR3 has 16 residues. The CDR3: CASSCSRAGRNEKLFF. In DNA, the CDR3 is TGTGCCAGCAGTTGCTCCAGGGCAGGGAGAAATGAAAAACTGTTTTTT.

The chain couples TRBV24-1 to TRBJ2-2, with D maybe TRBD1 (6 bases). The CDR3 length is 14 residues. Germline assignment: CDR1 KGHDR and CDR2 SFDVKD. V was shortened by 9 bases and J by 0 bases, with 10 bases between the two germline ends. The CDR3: CATRGQTNTGELFF. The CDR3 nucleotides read TGTGCCACCCGGGGACAAACGAACACCGGGGAGCTGTTTTTT.

DNA for the CDR3: TGTGCCAGCAGGGCTAGCGGGAGGGATGAGCAGTTCTTC. It translates to CASRASGRDEQFF. The chain recombines TRBV6-6 with TRBJ2-1; 12 bases are shared with TRBD2. J gave up 8 bases and V 6 bases, and 2 bases lay outside the gene matches. The CDR3 totals 13 residues. Germline-derived CDR1 and CDR2 are MNHNY and SVGAGI (reference sequence).